This TCR beta chain was recorded in a study of blood T cells in healthy people across ages. This clonotype has a count of ten or more. One junction end does not reproduce the germline sequence, and a read error may be involved. The use of a sample-barcoded 5' primer and a J-beta primer mix characterized a second PCR of roughly 6 to 11 cycles. TCRdb reprocessed the 5' RACE reads with MiXCR, giving one entry per CDR3 protein. Of approximately 1,100,000 distinct CDR3 sequences listed, under 45% are singletons. Germline V gives CDR1 SGHRS, CDR2 YFSETQ. The CDR3 runs 13 residues. The clonotype was recovered from an older woman in good health. This rearrangement joins TRBV5-1 to TRBJ2-5; either TRBD1 or TRBD2 may fit D (5 bases each). The sample comprised blood. The CDR3 region has the DNA TGTGCCAGCAGCCTTGGGGGAGTAGAGACCCAGTACTTC. Translation gives CASSLGGVETQYF.